The 16 T cell receptor beta chains below were found in one sample sequenced in a study of technical replicates of blood from a few donors. Some clones are missing from TCRdb's copy, which holds only in-frame ones; the method was immunoSEQ multiplex PCR. The sample yields 60,000 to 75,000 clones, about 97% seen once. Sequencing was done on a sample of T cells isolated from PBMCs. Receptor source: a human donor in good health.

CDR3 loop: CASSSPGQPSGNTIYF. The DNA of the CDR3 is TGTGCCAGCAGCTCCCCGGGACAGCCCTCTGGAAACACCATATATTTT. The chain uses TRBV5-4 and TRBJ1-3; TRBD1 aligns across 7 bases. Trimming removed 3 bases from V and 0 bases from J; junction bases left unmatched: 6. Germline V gene lookup returns CDR1 SGHNT and CDR2 YYREEE (reference sequence). The CDR3 sequence is 16 residues long.

The V gene is TRBV18, the J gene TRBJ1-4; D possibly corresponds to TRBD1 (6 bases). Per the germline V gene, CDR1 is KGHSH and CDR2 is LQKENI. This CDR3 has 14 amino acids. Trimming stripped 2 bases from V and 8 bases from J, with 12 bases between. Here the CDR3 reads CASSPNRVEEKLFF. The CDR3 coding sequence is TGTGCCAGCTCACCAAACAGGGTAGAGGAAAAACTGTTTTTT.

This clone was recorded once. V is TRBV27 and J is TRBJ1-3; the D gene is possibly TRBD1 (6 bases). The length of the CDR3 is 14 residues. V was clipped by 5 bases and J by 1 base, with 9 bases between them. CDR1 is MNHEY, CDR2 SMNVEV, per germline (reference sequence). The CDR3: CASSKQGSGNTIYF. The CDR3 coding sequence is TGTGCCAGCAGTAAACAGGGATCTGGAAACACCATATATTTT.

This sequence joins TRBV11-2 and TRBJ1-5, with no clear D. V lost 4 bases and J lost 5, with 9 bases in between. This CDR3 has 13 amino acids. Germline V gene sequence: CDR1 SGHAT, CDR2 FQNNGV. This CDR3 is CASSYTRDQPQHF. The CDR3 nucleotides are TGTGCCAGCAGCTATACACGGGATCAGCCCCAGCATTTT.

This chain connects TRBV2 to TRBJ1-2; possibly TRBD1 for D (5 bases). This CDR3 spans 13 amino acids. Germline loops: CDR1 SNHLY, CDR2 FYNNEI. V was shortened by 5 bases and J by 5 bases, with 12 bases between the two germline ends. CDR3 sequence (DNA): TGTGCCAGCAGTATCCGGACAAATTATGGCTACACCTTC. Its protein product is CASSIRTNYGYTF.

This sequence joins TRBV4-3 and TRBJ1-2, with TRBD1 identical over 8 bases. Germline CDR1 and CDR2: LGHNA and YSLEER. This CDR3 has 14 residues. Trimming removed 1 base from V and 6 bases from J; junction bases left unmatched: 4. The chain's CDR3 is CASSQVRTGHGYTF. The CDR3 DNA reads TGCGCCAGCAGCCAAGTAAGGACAGGGCATGGCTACACCTTC.

V is TRBV5-4 and J is TRBJ2-2; 10 bases align to TRBD2. The germline V gene encodes CDR1 SGHNT and CDR2 YYREEE (reference sequence). The CDR3 sequence is 15 residues long. V trimming: 0 bases; J trimming: 4 bases; junction bases outside the gene matches: 0. CDR3 bases: TGTGCCAGCAGCTTGGGACTAGCGGGCACCGGGGAGCTGTTTTTT. This gives the protein CASSLGLAGTGELFF.

The V gene is TRBV4-3, the J gene TRBJ2-7; no clear D gene. Per germline, CDR1 LGHNA and CDR2 YSLEER. This CDR3 spans 13 amino acids. The V end lost 4 bases, the J end lost 3 bases, and 10 bases lay between the germline ends. In DNA, the CDR3 is TGCGCCAGCAGCCGAGCGTTGGGCTACGAGCAGTACTTC. Translation: CASSRALGYEQYF.

The chain carries TRBV30 and TRBJ1-2; D is possibly TRBD1 (6 bases). Between the trimmed V and J ends, which lost 2 bases and 7 bases, there was a span of 14 bases. Looked up from germline, CDR1 is GTSNPN and CDR2 is SVGIG (reference sequence). This CDR3 region has 13 residues. This CDR3 is CAWSYKGRGGYTF. The DNA of the CDR3 is TGTGCCTGGAGTTATAAAGGCAGGGGTGGCTACACCTTC.

V usage is TRBV7-3 and J usage is TRBJ1-1; maybe TRBD1 (6 bases). Trimming took 5 bases from V and 6 from J, leaving 13 bases between them. The germline CDR1 and CDR2 sequences are SGHTA and FQGTGA. The CDR3 is made up of 13 amino acids. The CDR3: CASSQKTGSEAFF. The CDR3 nucleotides are TGTGCCAGCAGCCAAAAGACAGGATCTGAAGCTTTCTTT. The whole variable domain, remainder taken from reference TRBV7-3 and TRBJ1-1, is GAGVSQTPSNKVTEKGKYVELRCDPISGHTALYWYRQSLGQGPEFLIYFQGTGAADDSGLPNDRFFAVRPEGSVSTLKIQRTERGDSAVYLCASSQKTGSEAFFGQGTRLTVV.

This chain uses TRBV7-9 with TRBJ2-1, with D perhaps TRBD1 (6 bases). Germline V CDR1 and CDR2: SEHNR, FQNEAQ (reference sequence). V lost 5 bases and J lost 9, with 17 bases in between. The CDR3 consists of 14 residues. CDR3 bases: TGTGCCAGCAGCCCAACTCAGGGGTTGGGTGAGCAGTTCTTC. Translated: CASSPTQGLGEQFF.

The J gene is TRBJ2-3, the V gene TRBV9; 7 bases agree with TRBD1. The CDR3 contains 15 residues. Germline CDR1 reads SGDLS; CDR2 reads YYNGEE. V lost 3 bases, J lost 3 bases, and 7 bases stayed unmatched. The CDR3 sequence: CASSELQGQTDTQYF. The CDR3 bases are TGTGCCAGCAGCGAACTACAGGGACAGACAGATACGCAGTATTTT.

In regard to this clone: One end of the junction fails to match germline, which may point to a read error. The rearrangement uses TRBV5-6 and TRBJ1-1; no clear D. This CDR3 has 14 amino acids. The germline V gene has CDR1 SGHDT and CDR2 YYEEEE. This CDR3 reads CASSLSAQNPEAFF. Here the CDR3 DNA reads TGTGCCAGCAGCTTGAGCGCCCAGAACCCTGAAGCTTTCTTT.

J is TRBJ2-7 and V is TRBV7-8, with D tentatively TRBD2 (6 bases). Germline V gives CDR1 SGHVS, CDR2 FQNEAQ. The CDR3 extends over 15 amino acids. The germline V and J ends were trimmed by 2 bases and 7 bases, with 18 bases remaining between them. CDR3 sequence (DNA): TGTGCCAGCAGCTTACCGCTCTACGGGAGCGGGGAGCAGTACTTC. It codes for CASSLPLYGSGEQYF. Full variable domain (remainder filled in from reference TRBV7-8 and TRBJ2-7): GAGVSQSPRYKVAKRGQDVALRCDPISGHVSLFWYQQALGQGPEFLTYFQNEAQLDKSGLPSDRFFAERPEGSVSTLKIQRTQQEDSAVYLCASSLPLYGSGEQYFGPGTRLTVT.

The rearrangement links TRBV19 to TRBJ1-3, with TRBD1 identical over 7 bases. The germline CDR1 and CDR2 sequences are LNHDA and SQIVND (reference sequence). The CDR3 spans 16 residues. V dropped 2 bases and J dropped 4; count of bases not matched to a gene: 8. The CDR3 here is CASSITRQGNGNTIYF. The CDR3 nucleotides are TGTGCCAGTAGTATAACTCGACAGGGTAACGGAAACACCATATATTTT.

This clone occurred once. The chain is built from TRBV29-1 and TRBJ2-1; 10 nucleotides match TRBD2. V lost 6 bases to trimming and J lost 0 bases; unmatched junction nucleotides: 8. Per germline, CDR1 SQVTM and CDR2 ANQGSEA. The CDR3 is 16 residues long. The CDR3 coding sequence is TGCAGCGTCCTCGGGGCTAGCGGGAGCTCCTACAATGAGCAGTTCTTC. Translated: CSVLGASGSSYNEQFF.